A single sample is the source of the 17 T cell receptor beta chains below, sequenced in a study of T cell responses to AZD1222 COVID-19 vaccine. Measured with immunoSEQ multiplex PCR; TCRdb has only the in-frame clones, and not every one. The sample lists fewer than 120,000 clones, 87% seen once, with 2.5% to 3.5% in the top ten. The source was peripheral blood, collected on day 0 of AZD1222 vaccination. The receptors were gathered from an adult in good health.

This clone has just one count. The J gene is TRBJ2-3, the V gene TRBV15; 7 bases align to TRBD2. The CDR3 runs to 14 residues. Looked up from germline, CDR1 is LNHNV and CDR2 is YYDKDF (reference sequence). After removal of 9 bases from V and 3 bases from J, the junction contained 9 bases not matched to a gene. The CDR3: CATRSGRRTDTQYF. In nucleotides, the CDR3 is TGTGCCACAAGATCCGGGAGGAGGACAGATACGCAGTATTTT.

The rearrangement joins TRBV12-5 to TRBJ1-2, with 10 nucleotides matching TRBD1. The CDR3 runs to 14 residues. CDR1 and CDR2 (germline): LGHNT, FRNRAP. V shed 4 bases, J shed 8 bases, and the junction held 7 bases outside the gene matches. DNA for the CDR3: TGTGCTAGTGGTTCCCCAGACAGGGGGCTCGGCTACACCTTC. This codes for CASGSPDRGLGYTF.

The rearrangement uses TRBV18 and TRBJ1-2, with D possibly being TRBD1 (6 bases). V lost 3 bases, J lost 4 bases, and 18 bases lay in between. Germline-derived CDR1 and CDR2 are KGHSH and LQKENI. CDR3 size: 16 residues. CDR3 DNA sequence: TGTGCCAGCTCACCGGGACCCTTACAGGGATTCTATGGCTACACCTTC. Encoded protein: CASSPGPLQGFYGYTF.

This rearrangement joins TRBV7-8 to TRBJ1-1; no definite D call. The ends were cut back, 4 bases at V and 0 bases at J, with 9 bases in the middle. The germline V gene encodes CDR1 SGHVS and CDR2 FQNEAQ. The CDR3 runs 14 residues. CDR3 sequence reads: CASSSRWMNTEAFF. In DNA form, the CDR3 reads TGTGCCAGCAGCTCCCGATGGATGAACACTGAAGCTTTCTTT.

As to this clone: In the same sample, other DNA sequences code for this CDR3. The V gene is TRBV11-3, the J gene TRBJ2-3; D gene unclear. Germline loops: CDR1 SGHNT, CDR2 YENEEA. The CDR3 sequence is 13 residues long. V lost 1 base and J lost 0, with 2 bases in between. The CDR3 coding sequence is TGTGCCAGCAGCTTAGGCAGCACAGATACGCAGTATTTT. Translating it yields CASSLGSTDTQYF. The full variable domain, with the rest looked up from reference TRBV11-3 and TRBJ2-3, is EAGVVQSPRYKIIEKKQPVAFWCNPISGHNTLYWYLQNLGQGPELLIRYENEEAVDDSQLPKDRFSAERLKGVDSTLKIQPAELGDSAVYLCASSLGSTDTQYFGPGTRLTVL.

This chain uses TRBV28 with TRBJ1-1, with D uncertain. V lost 8 bases and J lost 6, with 10 bases in between. Germline loops: CDR1 MDHEN, CDR2 SYDVKM. The CDR3 has 11 residues. The CDR3 coding sequence is TGTGCCAGCCCGGGCCCCCCTGAAGCTTTCTTT. Protein: CASPGPPEAFF.

The V and J genes are TRBV19 and TRBJ1-5; D might be TRBD1 (5 bases). Trimming took 6 bases from V and 7 from J, leaving 7 bases between them. The CDR3 has 11 residues. Germline CDR1 LNHDA, CDR2 SQIVND (reference sequence). The CDR3: CASRGEQPQHF. In nucleotides, the CDR3 is TGTGCCAGTAGGGGGGAACAGCCCCAGCATTTT.

The rearrangement joins TRBV5-6 to TRBJ2-1; the D is unclear. Per germline, CDR1 SGHDT and CDR2 YYEEEE. V gave up 4 bases and J gave up 0 bases, with 14 bases separating them. The CDR3 has 16 residues. The CDR3 here is CASSTSWGLSYNEQFF. CDR3 DNA sequence: TGTGCCAGCAGCACAAGCTGGGGTCTCTCCTACAATGAGCAGTTCTTC.

The V gene is TRBV5-1, the J gene TRBJ2-7; TRBD1 matches 7 bases. Germline V gene lookup returns CDR1 SGHRS and CDR2 YFSETQ. The V segment lost 4 bases and the J segment 5 bases; nucleotides outside the gene matches: 9. This CDR3 is built from 14 residues. The CDR3 coding sequence is TGCGCCAGCAGCCCGGACAGGCCCCAGGACGAGCAGTACTTC. Translated, it gives CASSPDRPQDEQYF.

The chain combines TRBV7-9 with TRBJ1-4; 12 bases align to TRBD1. The germline V gene has CDR1 SEHNR and CDR2 FQNEAQ (reference sequence). V dropped 3 bases and J dropped 7; count of bases not matched to a gene: 3. The CDR3 loop spans 15 amino acids. This CDR3 is CASSFGTGGAEKLFF. The CDR3 DNA sequence: TGTGCCAGCAGCTTTGGGACAGGGGGCGCTGAAAAACTGTTTTTT.

The chain links TRBV7-2 to TRBJ1-3; no definite D call. This CDR3 comprises 15 residues. CDR1 is SGHTA, CDR2 FQGNSA, per germline. V gave up 0 bases and J gave up 4 bases, with 10 bases separating them. The CDR3: CASSLAFRQGNTIYF. The CDR3, as DNA: TGTGCCAGCAGCTTAGCGTTTCGGCAGGGAAACACCATATATTTT.

This sequence joins TRBV6-2 or TRBV6-3 and TRBJ1-5; possibly TRBD1 for D (5 bases). Between the trimmed V and J ends, which lost 5 bases and 11 bases, there was a span of 16 bases. The CDR3 spans 13 residues. Germline V gene sequence: CDR1 MNHEY, CDR2 SVGEGT. CDR3 nucleotides: TGTGCCAGCAGTACTGGGACGGTCGGGTCCCAGCATTTT. Its protein is CASSTGTVGSQHF.

The rearrangement joins TRBV5-6 to TRBJ2-7; D may be TRBD2 (7 bases). The CDR3 consists of 15 residues. V was pared by 0 bases and J by 6 bases, with 16 bases between. Germline-derived CDR1 and CDR2 are SGHDT and YYEEEE. The DNA for the CDR3 is TGTGCCAGCAGCTTGGTGACGGGGGGCGGCGGCGAGCAGTACTTC. This gives the protein CASSLVTGGGGEQYF.

The J gene is TRBJ1-5, the V gene TRBV7-9; D is unresolved. Germline-derived CDR1 and CDR2 are SEHNR and FQNEAQ (reference sequence). This CDR3 region has 15 residues. V lost 0 bases and J 1 base, leaving 7 bases between the germline ends. CDR3 sequence: CASSLAGGSNQPQHF. The CDR3 DNA reads as TGTGCCAGCAGCTTAGCGGGCGGGAGCAATCAGCCCCAGCATTTT.

This clone occurred a few times. The genes are TRBV4-1 and TRBJ2-6; 8 bases fit TRBD2. Germline V gives CDR1 MGHRA, CDR2 YSYEKL. Germline trimming cut 4 bases from V and 3 bases from J; bases unmatched to any gene: 14. This CDR3 has 19 amino acids. CDR3 sequence: CASSPGRGAGVGGANVLTF. The CDR3 bases are TGCGCCAGCAGCCCCGGTCGGGGAGCGGGAGTCGGTGGGGCCAACGTCCTGACTTTC.

J is TRBJ1-1 and V is TRBV7-9, with D tentatively TRBD1 (6 bases). Germline V gives CDR1 SEHNR, CDR2 FQNEAQ (reference sequence). CDR3 size: 15 residues. Trimming pared 0 bases from V and 5 bases from J, leaving 13 bases between. The DNA of the CDR3 is TGTGCCAGCAGCTTAGCGAAACAGGGAGGAACTGAAGCTTTCTTT. Translation: CASSLAKQGGTEAFF.

The rearrangement links TRBV24-1 to TRBJ2-2, with 9 bases aligning to TRBD1. Trimming took 1 base from V and 4 from J; bases not matched to a gene: 9. The length of the CDR3 is 18 residues. CDR1 is KGHDR and CDR2 is SFDVKD in the germline V gene. The CDR3 DNA reads TGTGCCACCAGTGATTTACCCCGGGGACAGGGATTCACCGGGGAGCTGTTTTTT. Its protein product is CATSDLPRGQGFTGELFF.